One and the same sample provided the 24 T cell receptor beta chains below, sequenced in a study of shared clonotypes between healthy human individuals. The protocol was immunoSEQ multiplex PCR, while the TCRdb copy is restricted to in-frame clones and leaves out a portion. The table lists roughly 2.2 million clones, more than 80% of them singletons. The sequencing sample was made of naive CD4+ T cells from PBMCs. Subset defined: CD45RA+ positively selected. All receptors come from a man between 18 and 29 years old in good health. Some clones in this sample may be carry-over from other donors' samples.

The CDR3, as DNA: TGTGCCAGCAGATTAGGCAATCAGCCCCAGCATTTT. Protein product: CASRLGNQPQHF. V is TRBV28 and J is TRBJ1-5; D gene unclear. Trimming pared 6 bases from V and 2 bases from J, leaving 5 bases between. Germline V CDR1 and CDR2: MDHEN, SYDVKM. This CDR3 contains 12 residues.

The chain recombines TRBV10-3 with TRBJ2-3; 9 bases are shared with TRBD1. Germline CDR1 and CDR2: ENHRY and SYGVKD. The CDR3 runs 14 residues. Trimming cost V 5 bases and J 6 bases; bases outside gene matches: 6. The CDR3 nucleotides read TGTGCCATCAGTCCGGGACAGGGAGGGGATACGCAGTATTTT. Translating it yields CAISPGQGGDTQYF.

This clone was found a few times. This CDR3 is also generated by other DNA sequences in the sample. The gene calls are TRBV18 and TRBJ1-1; D gene ambiguous. Germline CDR1 is KGHSH and CDR2 is LQKENI. The V and J ends lost 3 bases and 3 bases respectively, with 11 bases between them. The CDR3 has 14 amino acids. The CDR3 is CASSPTDGDTEAFF. The CDR3 nucleotides read TGTGCCAGCTCACCCACTGACGGGGACACTGAAGCTTTCTTT.

The chain has TRBV7-2 and TRBJ2-7, with D unclear. The CDR3 has 13 amino acids. Per the germline V gene, CDR1 is SGHTA and CDR2 is FQGNSA. V was trimmed by 5 bases and J by 1 base, leaving 9 bases between them. The CDR3 sequence is CASSRAGSYEQYF. In DNA, the CDR3 is TGTGCCAGCAGCCGGGCCGGGTCCTACGAGCAGTACTTC.

This sequence joins TRBV30 and TRBJ2-1; 9 bases fit TRBD2. V lost 7 bases and J lost 7; bases outside the gene matches: 8. Looked up from germline, CDR1 is GTSNPN and CDR2 is SVGIG (reference sequence). This CDR3 is built from 13 residues. CDR3 sequence: CAFLAGAGNEQFF. In DNA form, the CDR3 reads TGTGCCTTCTTAGCGGGAGCCGGGAATGAGCAGTTCTTC.

The V gene is TRBV19, the J gene TRBJ1-1; D is undetermined. With 5 bases removed from V and 1 base from J, the gap between germline ends came to 8 bases. This CDR3 contains 13 residues. In germline, CDR1 is LNHDA, CDR2 SQIVND (reference sequence). The CDR3 nucleotides read TGTGCCAGTAGTTTTATGCCGAACACTGAAGCTTTCTTT. It is translated as CASSFMPNTEAFF.

The chain links TRBV28 to TRBJ2-5; D might be TRBD1 (5 bases). The J call may be faulty, since TRBJ2-7 better matches the DNA end. The CDR3 totals 13 residues. Per the germline V gene, CDR1 is MDHEN and CDR2 is SYDVKM. The CDR3 nucleotides read TGTGCCAGCAGTTTGCCAGGGACCTACGAGCAGTACTTC. Translation: CASSLPGTYEQYF.

On this clone: Other DNA sequences in the sample encode the same CDR3. V and J are TRBV27 and TRBJ2-1, with D perhaps given as TRBD1 or TRBD2 (5 bases each). The CDR3 loop spans 15 amino acids. Per germline, CDR1 MNHEY and CDR2 SMNVEV (reference sequence). The germline V and J ends were trimmed by 2 bases and 0 bases, with 8 bases remaining between them. The CDR3 reads CASSLGTPSYNEQFF. CDR3 coding DNA: TGTGCCAGCAGTTTAGGGACGCCCTCCTACAATGAGCAGTTCTTC.

The genes are TRBV7-9 and TRBJ2-7; D may be TRBD2 (5 bases). This CDR3 spans 13 amino acids. CDR1 is SEHNR, CDR2 FQNEAQ, per germline (reference sequence). V lost 3 bases and J 1 base, leaving 7 bases between the germline ends. The CDR3 here is CASSLEVSYEQYF. For the CDR3, the DNA is TGTGCCAGCAGCTTGGAGGTATCCTACGAGCAGTACTTC.

This chain connects TRBV5-4 to TRBJ2-1, with TRBD2 matching over 11 bases. Trimming cost V 3 bases and J 10 bases; bases outside gene matches: 6. The CDR3 totals 14 residues. Per the germline V gene, CDR1 is SGHNT and CDR2 is YYREEE (reference sequence). The CDR3 DNA reads as TGTGCCAGCAGCTCCAAGACTAGCGGGACCGAGCAGTTCTTC. Amino acid sequence: CASSSKTSGTEQFF.

This chain connects TRBV6-6 to TRBJ1-2; 9 bases are a match to TRBD1. Looked up from germline, CDR1 is MNHNY and CDR2 is SVGAGI (reference sequence). This CDR3 is 14 amino acids long. The V gene end was trimmed by 6 bases and the J gene end by 4 bases; junction bases not matched to a gene: 6. The CDR3, as DNA: TGTGCCAGCAGATCGAGACAGGGGGTCTATGGCTACACCTTC. It translates to CASRSRQGVYGYTF.

On this clone itself: The junction does not match germline at one end; this may be a read error. The rearrangement joins TRBV2 to TRBJ2-7; either TRBD1 or TRBD2 may supply D (5 bases each). Germline lookup yields CDR1 SNHLY and CDR2 FYNNEI. The CDR3 runs 11 residues. CDR3 loop: CASREMGPWIF. The CDR3 DNA sequence: TGTGCCAGCAGGGAGATGGGACCGTGGATCTTC.

The chain employs TRBV7-9 and TRBJ2-2; D is unclear. In germline, CDR1 is SEHNR, CDR2 FQNEAQ (reference sequence). The V gene lost 3 bases and the J gene lost 5 bases, with 7 bases spanning the gap. CDR3 length: 13 amino acids. The CDR3 bases are TGTGCCAGCAGCTTCCTTTCGACCGGGGAGCTGTTTTTT. Its protein product is CASSFLSTGELFF.

This rearrangement joins TRBV6-4 to TRBJ2-1; TRBD1 matches at 7 bases. The germline V gene encodes CDR1 MRHNA and CDR2 SNTAGT. The CDR3 spans 16 residues. V was clipped by 6 bases and J by 1 base; unmatched bases: 9. The CDR3 loop is CASSPQRGLSYNEQFF. In DNA form, the CDR3 reads TGTGCCAGCAGCCCACAGAGGGGGCTGTCCTACAATGAGCAGTTCTTC.

The J gene is TRBJ1-4, the V gene TRBV7-2; no firm D call. Looked up from germline, CDR1 is SGHTA and CDR2 is FQGNSA. This CDR3 contains 19 residues. V was cut by 5 bases and J by 2 bases, with 24 bases left in between. CDR3 in amino acids: CASSPRVQARLATNEKLFF. CDR3 nucleotides: TGTGCCAGCAGCCCGAGAGTTCAGGCGAGACTAGCCACTAATGAAAAACTGTTTTTT.

J is TRBJ1-2 and V is TRBV4-2, with D possibly matching TRBD1 (6 bases). CDR1 LGHNA and CDR2 YNFKEQ come from the germline V gene. Trimming pared 7 bases from V and 0 bases from J, leaving 15 bases between. The CDR3 totals 15 residues. The CDR3 bases are TGTGCCAGCACCCGGGGGGCCGACCCTAACTATGGCTACACCTTC. Protein sequence: CASTRGADPNYGYTF.

The chain uses TRBV4-3 and TRBJ1-4; TRBD1 is a possible D gene (5 bases). Deletions cut 1 base from V and 5 bases from J, with 11 bases between. CDR1 and CDR2 (germline): LGHNA, YSLEER. The CDR3 has 15 amino acids. This CDR3 is CASSQGYRRNEKLFF. The CDR3 DNA reads as TGCGCCAGCAGCCAAGGGTACAGGAGAAATGAAAAACTGTTTTTT.

This chain uses TRBV9 with TRBJ1-2; D may be TRBD1 (5 bases). This CDR3 comprises 15 residues. The V end was cut by 3 bases, the J end by 7 bases, with 19 bases between. The germline gives CDR1 SGDLS, CDR2 YYNGEE. This CDR3 reads CASSEGFTGYAGYTF. The CDR3 DNA reads as TGTGCCAGCAGCGAGGGGTTTACCGGGTACGCTGGCTACACCTTC.

The rearrangement uses TRBV5-1 and TRBJ2-1; 9 nucleotides match TRBD2. From germline, CDR1 is SGHRS and CDR2 YFSETQ. J lost 2 bases, V lost 4 bases, and 7 bases had no gene match. This CDR3 is 16 amino acids long. Here the CDR3 DNA reads TGCGCCAGCAGCGACCAGGGACTAGCCACCTACAATGAGCAGTTCTTC. This sequence encodes CASSDQGLATYNEQFF.

The chain carries TRBV5-1 and TRBJ2-7; D not certain. V was cut by 0 bases and J by 0 bases, with 13 bases left in between. Germline CDR1 and CDR2: SGHRS and YFSETQ. The CDR3 is made up of 16 amino acids. The CDR3 DNA follows: TGCGCCAGCAGCTTGGTTGCTAGGGCCGACTCCTACGAGCAGTACTTC. Amino acid sequence: CASSLVARADSYEQYF.

The V call is TRBV11-2, the J call TRBJ2-7, with 7 bases matching TRBD2. The V and J ends lost 0 bases and 0 bases, in that order; junction bases with no gene match: 5. CDR1 is SGHAT, CDR2 FQNNGV, per germline. The CDR3 length is 16 residues. CDR3 sequence: CASSLEGGGSSYEQYF. The CDR3 nucleotides read TGTGCCAGCAGCTTAGAAGGCGGCGGGAGCTCCTACGAGCAGTACTTC. The full variable domain, rest sourced from reference TRBV11-2 and TRBJ2-7, is EAGVAQSPRYKIIEKRQSVAFWCNPISGHATLYWYQQILGQGPKLLIQFQNNGVVDDSQLPKDRFSAERLKGVDSTLKIQPAKLEDSAVYLCASSLEGGGSSYEQYFGPGTRLTVT.

The rearrangement links TRBV7-2 to TRBJ1-1, with D possibly TRBD1 on 5 matching bases. Trimming took off 6 bases at V and 4 bases at J, with 18 bases between the two ends. This CDR3 is 15 amino acids long. The germline gives CDR1 SGHTA, CDR2 FQGNSA. The CDR3: CASRLDGQPTTEAFF. The CDR3 DNA sequence: TGTGCCAGCAGACTAGACGGACAACCCACCACTGAAGCTTTCTTT.

This sequence joins TRBV7-2 and TRBJ2-5; possible D gene TRBD2, 5 bases. Germline assignment: CDR1 SGHTA and CDR2 FQGNSA. The CDR3 is 13 amino acids. V gave up 1 base and J gave up 3 bases, with 6 bases separating them. CDR3 nucleotides: TGTGCCAGCAGCTTAGACGGGGAAGAGACCCAGTACTTC. It codes for CASSLDGEETQYF.

The chain uses TRBV7-3 and TRBJ2-7; either TRBD1 or TRBD2 may fit D (5 bases each). The CDR3 spans 13 residues. V was clipped by 5 bases and J by 7 bases, with 15 bases between them. Germline loops: CDR1 SGHTA, CDR2 FQGTGA. The CDR3 DNA is TGTGCCAGCAGCATGAGGGACCGGAGTGAGCAGTACTTC. Translation gives CASSMRDRSEQYF.